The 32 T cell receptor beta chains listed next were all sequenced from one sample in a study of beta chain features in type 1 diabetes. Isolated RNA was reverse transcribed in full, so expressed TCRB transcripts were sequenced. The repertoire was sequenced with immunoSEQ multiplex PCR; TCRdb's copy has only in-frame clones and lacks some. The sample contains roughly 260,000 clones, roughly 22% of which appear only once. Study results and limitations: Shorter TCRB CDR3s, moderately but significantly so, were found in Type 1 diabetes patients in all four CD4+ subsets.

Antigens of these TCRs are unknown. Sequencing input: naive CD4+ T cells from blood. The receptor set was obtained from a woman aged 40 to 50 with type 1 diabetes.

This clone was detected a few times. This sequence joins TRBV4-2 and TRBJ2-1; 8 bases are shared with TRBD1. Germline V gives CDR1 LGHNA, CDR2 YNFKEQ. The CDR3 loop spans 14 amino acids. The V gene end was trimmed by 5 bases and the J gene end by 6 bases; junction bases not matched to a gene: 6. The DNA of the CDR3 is TGTGCCAGCAGCGGGACAGGATGGGGCAATGAGCAGTTCTTC. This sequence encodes CASSGTGWGNEQFF.

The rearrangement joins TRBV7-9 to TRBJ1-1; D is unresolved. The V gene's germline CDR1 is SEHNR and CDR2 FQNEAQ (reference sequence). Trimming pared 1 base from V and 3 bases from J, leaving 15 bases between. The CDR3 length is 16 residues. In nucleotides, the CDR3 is TGTGCCAGCAGCTTAGTATCGGGTGGCGTGCACACTGAAGCTTTCTTT. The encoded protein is CASSLVSGGVHTEAFF.

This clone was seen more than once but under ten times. In DNA, the CDR3 is TGTGCCAGCAGCTATGACAGTTATAGCAATCAGCCCCAGCATTTT. This translates into CASSYDSYSNQPQHF. The rearrangement links TRBV9 to TRBJ1-5, with D maybe TRBD1 (5 bases). Trimming took 4 bases from V and 0 from J, leaving 11 bases between them. This CDR3 has 15 amino acids. Germline V lookup: CDR1 SGDLS, CDR2 YYNGEE.

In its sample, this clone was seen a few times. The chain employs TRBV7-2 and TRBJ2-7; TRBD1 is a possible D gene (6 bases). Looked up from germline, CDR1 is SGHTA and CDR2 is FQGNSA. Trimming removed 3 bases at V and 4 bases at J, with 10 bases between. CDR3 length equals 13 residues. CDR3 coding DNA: TGTGCCAGCAGCTTGACAGGTGATTACGAGCAGTACTTC. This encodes CASSLTGDYEQYF.

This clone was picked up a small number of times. The CDR3, as DNA: TGTGCCAGTATCTCTCGGCGGGGTCCCACGGAAAACATTCAGTACTTC. Translated, it gives CASISRRGPTENIQYF. The V and J genes are TRBV19 and TRBJ2-4, with a tentative D call TRBD2 (6 bases). The CDR3 has 16 amino acids. The germline CDR1 and CDR2 sequences are LNHDA and SQIVND (reference sequence). The V and J ends lost 7 bases and 5 bases respectively, with 21 bases between them.

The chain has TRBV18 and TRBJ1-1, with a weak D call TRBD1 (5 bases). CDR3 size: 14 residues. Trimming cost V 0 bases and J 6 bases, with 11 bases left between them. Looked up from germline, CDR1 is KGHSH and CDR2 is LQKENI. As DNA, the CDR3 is TGTGCCAGCTCACCACCGTCAGGGTTGCCTGAAGCTTTCTTT. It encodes CASSPPSGLPEAFF.

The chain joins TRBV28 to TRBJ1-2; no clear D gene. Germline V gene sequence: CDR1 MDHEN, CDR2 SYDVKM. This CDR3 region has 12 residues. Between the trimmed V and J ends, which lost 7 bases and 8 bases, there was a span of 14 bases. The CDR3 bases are TGTGCCAGCACGGAAGCCCAGGTGGGCTACACCTTC. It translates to CASTEAQVGYTF.

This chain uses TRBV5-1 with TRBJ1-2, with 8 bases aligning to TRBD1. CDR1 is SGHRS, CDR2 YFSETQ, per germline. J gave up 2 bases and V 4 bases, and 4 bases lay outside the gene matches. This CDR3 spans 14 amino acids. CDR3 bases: TGCGCCAGCAGCGCTGGACAGGGAAACTATGGCTACACCTTC. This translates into CASSAGQGNYGYTF.

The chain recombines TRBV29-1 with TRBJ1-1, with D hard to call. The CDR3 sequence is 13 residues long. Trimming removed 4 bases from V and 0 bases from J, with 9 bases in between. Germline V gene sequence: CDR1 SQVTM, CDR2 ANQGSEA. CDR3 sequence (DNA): TGCAGCGTTGTAAGCGGGGTGAACACTGAAGCTTTCTTT. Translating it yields CSVVSGVNTEAFF.

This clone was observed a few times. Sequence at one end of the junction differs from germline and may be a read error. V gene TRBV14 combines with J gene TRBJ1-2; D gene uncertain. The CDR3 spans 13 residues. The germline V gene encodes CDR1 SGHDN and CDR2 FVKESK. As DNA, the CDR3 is TGTGCCAGCAGTCAAGTTCGGGTCGGCGGCTACACCTTC. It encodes CASSQVRVGGYTF.

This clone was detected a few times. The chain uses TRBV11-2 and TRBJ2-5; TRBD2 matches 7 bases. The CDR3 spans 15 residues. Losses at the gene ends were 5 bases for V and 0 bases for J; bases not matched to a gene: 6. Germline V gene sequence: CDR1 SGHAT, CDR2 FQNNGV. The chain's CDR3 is CASSRHGGNQETQYF. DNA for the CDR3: TGTGCCAGCAGCCGCCACGGGGGGAACCAAGAGACCCAGTACTTC.

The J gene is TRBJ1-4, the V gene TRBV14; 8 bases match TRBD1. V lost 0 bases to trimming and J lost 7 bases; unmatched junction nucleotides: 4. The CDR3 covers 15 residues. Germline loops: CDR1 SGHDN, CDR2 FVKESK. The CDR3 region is CASSQDGQGGEKLFF. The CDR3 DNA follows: TGTGCCAGCAGCCAAGACGGACAGGGTGGTGAAAAACTGTTTTTT.

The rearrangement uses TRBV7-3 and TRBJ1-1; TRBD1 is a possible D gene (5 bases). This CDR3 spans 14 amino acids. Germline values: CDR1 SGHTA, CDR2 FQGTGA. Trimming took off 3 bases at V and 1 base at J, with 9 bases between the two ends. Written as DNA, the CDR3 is TGTGCCAGCAGCTTGACAGACTCGAACACTGAAGCTTTCTTT. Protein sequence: CASSLTDSNTEAFF.

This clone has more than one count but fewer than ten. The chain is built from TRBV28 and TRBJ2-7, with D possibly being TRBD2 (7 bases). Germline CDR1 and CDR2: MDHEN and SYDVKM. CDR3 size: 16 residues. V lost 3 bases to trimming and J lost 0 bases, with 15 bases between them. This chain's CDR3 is CASSLGGPILSYEQYF. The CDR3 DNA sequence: TGTGCCAGCAGTTTGGGGGGGCCAATCCTCTCCTACGAGCAGTACTTC.

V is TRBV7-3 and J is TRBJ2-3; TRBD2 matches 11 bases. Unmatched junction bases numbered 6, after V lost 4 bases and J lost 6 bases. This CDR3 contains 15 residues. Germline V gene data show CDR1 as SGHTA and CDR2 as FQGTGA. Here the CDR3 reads CASSYRTSGLDTQYF. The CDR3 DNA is TGTGCCAGCAGCTACAGGACTAGCGGGTTGGATACGCAGTATTTT.

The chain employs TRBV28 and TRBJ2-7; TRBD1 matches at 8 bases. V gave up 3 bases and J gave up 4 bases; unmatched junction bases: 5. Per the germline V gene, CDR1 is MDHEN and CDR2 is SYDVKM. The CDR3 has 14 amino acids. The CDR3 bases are TGTGCCAGCAGTTTGACAGGGGAGACTTACGAGCAGTACTTC. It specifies CASSLTGETYEQYF.

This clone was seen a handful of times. The CDR3 protein is CASSPPSYTGELFF. The CDR3 region has the DNA TGTGCCAGCTCACCACCCTCCTACACCGGGGAGCTGTTTTTT. This chain links TRBV18 with TRBJ2-2; D gene uncertain. Germline V gene lookup returns CDR1 KGHSH and CDR2 LQKENI. The CDR3 contains 14 residues. Trimming took off 0 bases at V and 3 bases at J, with 5 bases between the two ends.

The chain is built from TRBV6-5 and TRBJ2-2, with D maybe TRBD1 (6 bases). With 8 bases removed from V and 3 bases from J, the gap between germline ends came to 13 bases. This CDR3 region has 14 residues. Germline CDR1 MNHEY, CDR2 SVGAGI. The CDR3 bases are TGTGCCAGCGGGTCAACAGGGTACACCGGGGAGCTGTTTTTT. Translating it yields CASGSTGYTGELFF.

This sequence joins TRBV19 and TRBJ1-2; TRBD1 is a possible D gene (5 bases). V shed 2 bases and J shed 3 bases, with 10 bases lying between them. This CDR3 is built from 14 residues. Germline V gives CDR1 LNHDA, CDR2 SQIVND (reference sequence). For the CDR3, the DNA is TGTGCCAGTAGTATACAGGGTCACTACTATGGCTACACCTTC. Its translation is CASSIQGHYYGYTF.

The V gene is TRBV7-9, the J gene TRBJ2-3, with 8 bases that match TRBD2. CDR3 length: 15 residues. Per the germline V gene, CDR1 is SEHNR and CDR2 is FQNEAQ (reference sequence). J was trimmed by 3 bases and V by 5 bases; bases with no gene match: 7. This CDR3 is CASSPSGLGTDTQYF. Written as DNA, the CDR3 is TGTGCCAGCAGCCCTTCGGGACTAGGAACAGATACGCAGTATTTT.

The CDR3 coding sequence is TGTGCCAGCAGCCTTGGGACTAGCGGGGATACGCAGTATTTT. Its protein is CASSLGTSGDTQYF. The chain has TRBV7-2 and TRBJ2-3; 12 bases map to TRBD2. The CDR3 is 14 amino acids. Germline CDR1 and CDR2: SGHTA and FQGNSA. The ends lost 5 bases at V and 6 bases at J; junction bases unmatched: 3. The full variable domain, its missing parts supplied by reference TRBV7-2 and TRBJ2-3, is GAGVSQSPSNKVTEKGKDVELRCDPISGHTALYWYRQSLGQGLEFLIYFQGNSAPDKSGLPSDRFSAERTGGSVSTLTIQRTQQEDSAVYLCASSLGTSGDTQYFGPGTRLTVL.

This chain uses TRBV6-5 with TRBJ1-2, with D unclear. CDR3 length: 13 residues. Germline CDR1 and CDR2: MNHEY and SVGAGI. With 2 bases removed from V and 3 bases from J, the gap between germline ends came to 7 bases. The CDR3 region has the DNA TGTGCCAGCAGTTACGGCGGGGACTATGGCTACACCTTC. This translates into CASSYGGDYGYTF.

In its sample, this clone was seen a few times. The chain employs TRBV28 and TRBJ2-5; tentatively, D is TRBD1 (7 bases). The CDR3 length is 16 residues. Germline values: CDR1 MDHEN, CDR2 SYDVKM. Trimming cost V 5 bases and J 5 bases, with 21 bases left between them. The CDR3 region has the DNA TGTGCCAGCAGTCCCCGGAGGGGACAGTCCTCGGAGACCCAGTACTTC. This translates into CASSPRRGQSSETQYF.

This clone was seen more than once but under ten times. The CDR3 here is CASSSPDNIANEQFF. CDR3 DNA: TGTGCCAGCAGTTCCCCGGACAACATCGCCAATGAGCAGTTCTTC. V usage is TRBV28 and J usage is TRBJ2-1; TRBD1 is a possible D gene (5 bases). V was shortened by 4 bases and J by 6 bases, with 16 bases between the two germline ends. This CDR3 has 15 residues. In germline, CDR1 is MDHEN, CDR2 SYDVKM.

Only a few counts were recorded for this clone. In nucleotides, the CDR3 is TGTGCCAGCAGTTTAGACTTCGTTTCCTACAATGAGCAGTTCTTC. It codes for CASSLDFVSYNEQFF. This rearrangement joins TRBV28 to TRBJ2-1; D is uncertain. Trimming cost V 2 bases and J 1 base, with 9 bases left between them. The CDR3 runs to 15 residues. Germline V gives CDR1 MDHEN, CDR2 SYDVKM.

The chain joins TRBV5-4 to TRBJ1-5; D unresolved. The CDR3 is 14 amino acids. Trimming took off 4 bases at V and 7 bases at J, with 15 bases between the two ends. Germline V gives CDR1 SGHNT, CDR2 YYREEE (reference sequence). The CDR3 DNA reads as TGTGCCAGCAGCCCGGATCCGGGAGGACAGCCCCAGCATTTT. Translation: CASSPDPGGQPQHF.

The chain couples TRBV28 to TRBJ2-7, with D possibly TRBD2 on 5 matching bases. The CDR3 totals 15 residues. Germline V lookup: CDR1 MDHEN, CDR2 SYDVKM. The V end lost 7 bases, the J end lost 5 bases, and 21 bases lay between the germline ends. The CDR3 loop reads CASTNAGEAVDEQYF. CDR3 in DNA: TGTGCCAGCACTAACGCCGGGGAAGCGGTCGACGAGCAGTACTTC.

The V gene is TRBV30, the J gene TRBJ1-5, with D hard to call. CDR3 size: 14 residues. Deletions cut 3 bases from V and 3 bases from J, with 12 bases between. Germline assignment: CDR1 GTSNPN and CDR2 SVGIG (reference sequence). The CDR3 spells CAWSPTAANQPQHF. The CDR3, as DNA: TGTGCCTGGAGCCCTACAGCAGCCAATCAGCCCCAGCATTTT.

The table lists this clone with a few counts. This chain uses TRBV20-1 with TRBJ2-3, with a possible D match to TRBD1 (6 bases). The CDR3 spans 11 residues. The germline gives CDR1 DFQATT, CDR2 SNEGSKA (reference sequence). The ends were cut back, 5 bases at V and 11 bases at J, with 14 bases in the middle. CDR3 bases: TGCAGTGCTGAGGCCCTGGACAGGCAGTATTTT. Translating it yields CSAEALDRQYF.

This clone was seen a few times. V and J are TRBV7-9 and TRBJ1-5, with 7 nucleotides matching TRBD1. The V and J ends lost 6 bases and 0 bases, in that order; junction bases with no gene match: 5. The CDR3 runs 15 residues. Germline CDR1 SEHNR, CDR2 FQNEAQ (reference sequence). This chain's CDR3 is CASSPGTVSNQPQHF. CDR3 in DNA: TGTGCCAGCAGTCCCGGGACAGTTAGCAATCAGCCCCAGCATTTT.

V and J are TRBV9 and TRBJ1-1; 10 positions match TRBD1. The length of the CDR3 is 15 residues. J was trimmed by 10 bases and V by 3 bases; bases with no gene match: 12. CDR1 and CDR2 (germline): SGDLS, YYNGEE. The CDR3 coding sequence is TGTGCCAGCAGCGAACTCCCGGGACAGGGGACTAGAGCTTTCTTT. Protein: CASSELPGQGTRAFF.

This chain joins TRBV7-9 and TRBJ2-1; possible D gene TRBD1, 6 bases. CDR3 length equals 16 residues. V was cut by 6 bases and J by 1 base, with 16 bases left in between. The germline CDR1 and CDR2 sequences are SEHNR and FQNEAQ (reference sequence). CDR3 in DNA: TGTGCCAGCAGACAGGACAGAGAAGGGTCCTACAATGAGCAGTTCTTC. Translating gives CASRQDREGSYNEQFF.